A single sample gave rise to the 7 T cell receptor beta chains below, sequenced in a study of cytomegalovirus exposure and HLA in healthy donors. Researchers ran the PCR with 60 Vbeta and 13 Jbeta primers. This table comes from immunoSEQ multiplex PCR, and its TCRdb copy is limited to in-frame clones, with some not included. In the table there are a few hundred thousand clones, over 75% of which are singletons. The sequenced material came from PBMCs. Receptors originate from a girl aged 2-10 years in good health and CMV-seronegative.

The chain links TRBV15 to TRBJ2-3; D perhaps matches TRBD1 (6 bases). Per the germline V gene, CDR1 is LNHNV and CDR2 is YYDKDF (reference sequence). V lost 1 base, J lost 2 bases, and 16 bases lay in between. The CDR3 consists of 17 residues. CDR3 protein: CATSRARQVGDTDTQYF. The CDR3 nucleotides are TGTGCCACCAGCAGAGCTCGACAGGTGGGGGACACAGATACGCAGTATTTT.

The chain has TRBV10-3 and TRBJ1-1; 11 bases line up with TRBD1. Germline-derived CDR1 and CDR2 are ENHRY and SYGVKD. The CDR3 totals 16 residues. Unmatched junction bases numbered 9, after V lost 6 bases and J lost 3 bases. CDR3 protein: CAISAGQGVGDTEAFF. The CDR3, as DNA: TGTGCCATCAGCGCGGGACAGGGGGTCGGGGACACTGAAGCTTTCTTT.

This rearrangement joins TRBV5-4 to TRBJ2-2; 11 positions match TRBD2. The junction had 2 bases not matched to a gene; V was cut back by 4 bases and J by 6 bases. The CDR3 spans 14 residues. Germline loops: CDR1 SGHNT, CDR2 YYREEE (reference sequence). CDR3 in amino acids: CASSLAGGAGELFF. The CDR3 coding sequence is TGTGCCAGCAGCCTAGCGGGAGGAGCCGGGGAGCTGTTTTTT.

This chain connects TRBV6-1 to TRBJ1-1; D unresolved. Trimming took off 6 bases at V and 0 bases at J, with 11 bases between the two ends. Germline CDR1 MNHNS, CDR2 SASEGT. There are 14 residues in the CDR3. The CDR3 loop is CASRAQELNTEAFF. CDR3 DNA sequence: TGTGCCAGCAGAGCCCAGGAATTGAACACTGAAGCTTTCTTT.

The CDR3 sequence is CASSGGGLGSGQFF. CDR3 in DNA: TGTGCCAGCAGTGGGGGGGGACTAGGATCCGGGCAGTTCTTC. The gene calls are TRBV6-1 and TRBJ2-1; 8 positions match TRBD2. Germline values: CDR1 MNHNS, CDR2 SASEGT. The J segment lost 12 bases and the V segment lost 4 bases, leaving 11 bases of the junction unmatched. This CDR3 comprises 14 residues.

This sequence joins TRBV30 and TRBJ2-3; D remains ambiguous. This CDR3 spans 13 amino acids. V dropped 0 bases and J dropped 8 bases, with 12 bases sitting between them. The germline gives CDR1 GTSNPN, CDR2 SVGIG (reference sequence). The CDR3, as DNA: TGTGCCTGGAGTGTATGGTTGGCAGGTACGCAGTATTTT. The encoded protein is CAWSVWLAGTQYF.

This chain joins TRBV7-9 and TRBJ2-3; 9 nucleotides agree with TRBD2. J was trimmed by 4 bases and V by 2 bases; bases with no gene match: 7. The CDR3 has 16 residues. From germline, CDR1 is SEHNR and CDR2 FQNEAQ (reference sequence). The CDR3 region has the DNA TGTGCCAGCAGCTTATTGGCTAGCGGGATTTCAGATACGCAGTATTTT. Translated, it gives CASSLLASGISDTQYF.